This T cell receptor (beta chain) is drawn from a study of sequential checkpoint blockade in melanoma. Across the study: Patients were randomized 1:1 to nivolumab-then-ipilimumab or ipilimumab-then-nivolumab first-line. TCRβ was sequenced from DNA of 91 pretreatment tumors. Study-wide results and caveats: Tumor T-cell fraction and clonality correlated with PD-L1 and CD8+ counts.

V shed 4 bases and J 5 bases; nucleotides not matched to a gene: 5. This CDR3 region has 14 residues. Germline V gene lookup returns CDR1 MNHGY and CDR2 SAAAGT. With regard to this clone: What it recognizes is unknown.

Sequenced by immunoSEQ multiplex PCR; TCRdb stores in-frame clones only, minus some. The top ten hold around 10% of the sample, which has some 7,200 clones, approximately 22% seen once. Treatment specified: randomized to nivolumab then ipilimumab (arm A) or the reverse (arm B). None of the patients previously received DNA-damaging chemotherapy. This TCR derives from a human donor with melanoma. The source was tumor tissue (inferred from file names), collected from a patient given nivolumab and ipilimumab in sequence. The chain links TRBV6-8 to TRBJ1-1; TRBD1 agrees at 9 bases. The CDR3 DNA follows: TGTGCCAGCAGTTTACAGGGGGCTGGGACTGAAGCTTTCTTT. Amino acids: CASSLQGAGTEAFF.